This T cell receptor (beta chain) is drawn from a study of cytomegalovirus exposure and HLA in healthy donors. Here immunoSEQ multiplex PCR was the method, and the copy in TCRdb shows in-frame clones only, minus some. The profile shows 97,000 or so clones, 87% of them singletons. Overall study findings and caveats: It was found in a later analysis that first-cohort TCR clusters tended to co-occur in the 100 to 150 validation repertoires. Rare sequences made up most TCRs, while some public TCRs were found in many donors.

Regarding this clone: The antigen is not known.

The ends were cut back, 1 base at V and 4 bases at J, with 7 bases in the middle. This CDR3 has 13 residues. Germline V lookup: CDR1 SGHTA, CDR2 FQGNSA. J is TRBJ1-2 and V is TRBV7-2; no clear D gene. Material for sequencing was PBMCs. This clonotype originated in a woman aged 25 to 45 in good health and CMV-seronegative. CDR3 nucleotide sequence: TGTGCCAGCAGCTTAGGGGGAGCCTATGGCTACACCTTC. This sequence encodes CASSLGGAYGYTF.